The sequence of this T cell receptor beta chain was determined in a study of blood T cell repertoires in COVID-19. Study details: The study drew acute and convalescent COVID-19 samples from the United States, Italy and Spain. Nucleic acid was either cDNA or gDNA, and it came from T cells, B-cell-depleted T cells, or PBMCs.

The CDR3 has 14 residues. Per the germline V gene, CDR1 is MDHEN and CDR2 is SYDVKM. The V and J ends lost 3 bases and 4 bases respectively, with 10 bases between them. In the original processing: Estimates of nucleated cell counts were drawn from the amplification of reference gene primers. This table comes from immunoSEQ multiplex PCR, and its TCRdb copy is limited to in-frame clones, with some not included. V and J calls and clone size are copied from that table; D and trimming were computed from the DNA. The sample holds about 100,000 clones, about two thirds seen once. The origin of this receptor is a woman aged 35 to 49 with acute or convalescent COVID-19. Sequencing was carried out using peripheral blood. The rearrangement uses TRBV28 and TRBJ1-5; D is ambiguous. The CDR3 protein is CASSLVVDNQPQHF. CDR3 coding DNA: TGTGCCAGCAGTTTGGTAGTCGATAATCAGCCCCAGCATTTT.